The 10 T cell receptor beta chains in this list originate from one sample, sequenced in a study of blood T cell repertoires in COVID-19. TCRdb keeps only in-frame clones here, not all; method: immunoSEQ multiplex PCR. The table has over 200,000 clones, over 80% seen once. The sequenced material came from peripheral blood. The origin of the receptors is a woman aged 25 to 39 with COVID-19, enrolled during active disease.

The chain has TRBV28 and TRBJ1-5, with unresolved D. V lost 6 bases, J lost 0 bases, and 21 bases lay in between. The V gene's germline CDR1 is MDHEN and CDR2 SYDVKM. There are 18 residues in the CDR3. This chain's CDR3 is CASSHPEGKRASNQPQHF. The DNA of the CDR3 is TGTGCCAGCAGCCACCCCGAGGGCAAGCGGGCTAGCAATCAGCCCCAGCATTTT.

The CDR3 protein is CASSVGLGLDNEQFF. The CDR3 nucleotides read TGTGCCAGCAGCGTAGGTCTGGGACTAGACAATGAGCAGTTCTTC. This chain links TRBV9 with TRBJ2-1; TRBD2 agrees at 8 bases. Trimming cost V 0 bases and J 5 bases; bases outside gene matches: 4. Germline CDR1 SGDLS, CDR2 YYNGEE. CDR3 length equals 15 residues.

This chain uses TRBV7-3 with TRBJ1-3, with TRBD1 matching 8 bases. The CDR3 loop spans 15 amino acids. V gave up 5 bases and J gave up 3 bases; unmatched junction bases: 6. Looked up from germline, CDR1 is SGHTA and CDR2 is FQGTGA. For the CDR3, the DNA is TGTGCCAGCAGCCATTTCAGGGGGCATGGAAACACCATATATTTT. Its translation is CASSHFRGHGNTIYF.

This clone was seen a single time. This chain's CDR3 is CASSQGRITPSTDTQYF. Written as DNA, the CDR3 is TGCGCCAGCAGCCAAGGGCGGATTACACCTAGCACAGATACGCAGTATTTT. V and J are TRBV4-3 and TRBJ2-3; no clear D gene. The germline gives CDR1 LGHNA, CDR2 YSLEER. The CDR3 is 17 amino acids. V shed 1 base and J shed 0 bases, with 14 bases lying between them.

The gene calls are TRBV5-6 and TRBJ1-1; possibly TRBD1 for D (6 bases). CDR1 is SGHDT and CDR2 is YYEEEE in the germline V gene. With 0 bases removed from V and 7 bases from J, the gap between germline ends came to 22 bases. This CDR3 contains 17 residues. The CDR3 DNA follows: TGTGCCAGCAGCTTGGTAGGCGGGGGCAGGGTAAGTGGTGAAGCTTTCTTT. This translates into CASSLVGGGRVSGEAFF.

The chain couples TRBV6-5 to TRBJ2-7, with D hard to call. CDR1 is MNHEY and CDR2 is SVGAGI in the germline V gene. The CDR3 has 13 residues. Trimming took 7 bases from V and 1 from J, leaving 11 bases between them. CDR3 amino acids: CASNGSPSYEQYF. The CDR3 DNA is TGTGCCAGCAACGGGTCACCGTCCTACGAGCAGTACTTC.

V gene TRBV11-3 combines with J gene TRBJ1-5; TRBD1 aligns across 8 bases. The CDR3 is 17 residues long. Per the germline V gene, CDR1 is SGHNT and CDR2 is YENEEA. The trim removed 7 bases at V and 4 bases at J, leaving 15 bases unmatched. In DNA, the CDR3 is TGTGCCAGCACCTATCACCGGTTGGACAGGGTTAATCAGCCCCAGCATTTT. Its translation: CASTYHRLDRVNQPQHF. The full variable domain, rest sourced from reference TRBV11-3 and TRBJ1-5, is EAGVVQSPRYKIIEKKQPVAFWCNPISGHNTLYWYLQNLGQGPELLIRYENEEAVDDSQLPKDRFSAERLKGVDSTLKIQPAELGDSAVYLCASTYHRLDRVNQPQHFGDGTRLSIL.

The V gene is TRBV7-2, the J gene TRBJ1-2; 9 bases are a match to TRBD1. The CDR3 has 15 residues. V was clipped by 2 bases and J by 1 base; unmatched bases: 2. Germline CDR1 SGHTA, CDR2 FQGNSA. CDR3 loop: CASSLLGQGNYGYTF. The CDR3 DNA reads as TGTGCCAGCAGCTTATTGGGACAGGGTAACTATGGCTACACCTTC.

The rearrangement uses TRBV7-9 and TRBJ2-1; D gene unclear. This CDR3 has 15 amino acids. V shed 4 bases and J shed 0 bases, with 10 bases lying between them. In germline, CDR1 is SEHNR, CDR2 FQNEAQ (reference sequence). The CDR3 coding sequence is TGTGCCAGCAGCTCACCTAGAGACTCCTACAATGAGCAGTTCTTC. Protein product: CASSSPRDSYNEQFF.

The chain couples TRBV5-4 to TRBJ1-5, with 8 bases identical to TRBD1. Germline V gene sequence: CDR1 SGHNT, CDR2 YYREEE (reference sequence). CDR3 length: 14 amino acids. With V trimmed by 2 bases and J by 5 bases, 3 bases remained unmatched. The CDR3 DNA follows: TGTGCCAGCAGCTTACAGGGGGGCCATCAGCCCCAGCATTTT. It translates to CASSLQGGHQPQHF.